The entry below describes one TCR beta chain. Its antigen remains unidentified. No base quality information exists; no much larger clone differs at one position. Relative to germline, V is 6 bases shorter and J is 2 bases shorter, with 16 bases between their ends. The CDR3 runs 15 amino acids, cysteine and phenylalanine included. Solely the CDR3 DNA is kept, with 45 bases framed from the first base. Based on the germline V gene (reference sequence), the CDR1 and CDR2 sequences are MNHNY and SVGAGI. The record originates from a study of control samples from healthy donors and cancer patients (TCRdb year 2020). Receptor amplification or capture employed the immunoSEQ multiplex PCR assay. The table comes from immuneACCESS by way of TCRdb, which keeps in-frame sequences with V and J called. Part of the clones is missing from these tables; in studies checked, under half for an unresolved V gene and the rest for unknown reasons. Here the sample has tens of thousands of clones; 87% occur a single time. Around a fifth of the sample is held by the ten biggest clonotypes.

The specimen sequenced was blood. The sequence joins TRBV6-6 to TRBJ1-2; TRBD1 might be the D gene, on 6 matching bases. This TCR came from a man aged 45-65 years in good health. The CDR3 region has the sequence CASSNRGGFNYGYTF. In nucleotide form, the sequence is TGTGCCAGCAGCAATCGGGGGGGCTTCAACTATGGCTACACCTTC.